This TCR beta chain came from a study of blood T cell repertoires in COVID-19. The repertoire was sequenced with immunoSEQ multiplex PCR; TCRdb's copy has only in-frame clones and lacks some. Counted here are 100,000 or so clones, over 75% occurring once; the ten biggest clones make up around 4.3%. CDR1 LNHDA and CDR2 SQIVND come from the germline V gene (reference sequence). The CDR3 contains 16 residues. Deletions cut 0 bases from V and 8 bases from J, with 19 bases between. V is TRBV19 and J is TRBJ1-2, with unresolved D. This receptor was obtained from a man aged 50-60 years with acute or convalescent COVID-19. Sequenced input: peripheral blood. As DNA, the CDR3 is TGTGCCAGTAGTATAGAGGCCGGCCAGACGGTGGGCGGCTACACCTTC. Protein sequence: CASSIEAGQTVGGYTF.